These 30 T cell receptor beta chains came from one sample sequenced in a study of cytomegalovirus exposure and HLA in healthy donors. The study ran its PCR with 60 Vbeta and 13 Jbeta primers. Sequencing was performed with immunoSEQ multiplex PCR; in TCRdb, only in-frame clones are kept and a portion is missing. The sample consists of 90,000 or so clones, more than 65% of them appearing once. Material: PBMCs. The receptors here all came from a woman younger than 35 in good health and CMV-seropositive.

The gene calls are TRBV7-9 and TRBJ2-2; weak D call: TRBD1 (5 bases). CDR3 length: 12 amino acids. The V gene lost 5 bases and the J gene lost 5 bases, with 6 bases spanning the gap. Germline V gives CDR1 SEHNR, CDR2 FQNEAQ (reference sequence). Here the CDR3 reads CASSQGTGELFF. As DNA, the CDR3 is TGTGCCAGCAGCCAGGGTACCGGGGAGCTGTTTTTT.

This chain uses TRBV25-1 with TRBJ2-3, with 8 bases matching TRBD2. CDR3 length: 16 residues. Germline-derived CDR1 and CDR2 are MGHDK and SYGVNS. The J segment lost 2 bases and the V segment lost 6 bases, leaving 10 bases of the junction unmatched. This chain's CDR3 is CASRRDGTRDTDTQYF. The CDR3 DNA reads as TGTGCCAGCAGAAGAGATGGGACTAGGGACACAGATACGCAGTATTTT.

This chain connects TRBV6-6 to TRBJ2-5; TRBD2 matches 7 bases. The CDR3 runs 15 residues. V was pared by 3 bases and J by 5 bases, with 9 bases of the junction left unmatched. Per germline, CDR1 MNHNY and CDR2 SVGAGI (reference sequence). CDR3 coding DNA: TGTGCCAGCAGTTATAGACGGGAGGTAGGGGAGACCCAGTACTTC. Its translation: CASSYRREVGETQYF.

The rearrangement joins TRBV6-1 to TRBJ1-2; D remains ambiguous. Trimming took 3 bases from V and 4 from J, leaving 12 bases between them. CDR1 and CDR2 (germline): MNHNS, SASEGT. This CDR3 is built from 14 residues. This CDR3 is CASSERTGPYGYTF. DNA for the CDR3: TGTGCCAGCAGTGAGAGGACTGGCCCCTATGGCTACACCTTC.

V usage is TRBV29-1 and J usage is TRBJ2-7, with D perhaps matching TRBD1 (5 bases). The CDR3 spans 14 residues. Germline V CDR1 and CDR2: SQVTM, ANQGSEA. Trimming pared 8 bases from V and 1 base from J, leaving 18 bases between. This CDR3 is CSTRLGQESYEQYF. DNA of the CDR3: TGCAGCACACGGTTGGGGCAGGAGTCCTACGAGCAGTACTTC.

The chain combines TRBV4-3 with TRBJ2-2; no firm D call. The CDR3 is 14 residues long. V lost 0 bases, J lost 6 bases, and 8 bases lay in between. Germline V lookup: CDR1 LGHNA, CDR2 YSLEER. CDR3 loop: CASSQDDIAGELFF. The DNA of the CDR3 is TGCGCCAGCAGCCAAGATGATATAGCCGGGGAGCTGTTTTTT.

This chain connects TRBV6-1 to TRBJ1-6, with D possibly TRBD1 on 6 matching bases. The germline V and J ends were trimmed by 7 bases and 8 bases, with 15 bases remaining between them. The CDR3 totals 14 residues. The germline V gene has CDR1 MNHNS and CDR2 SASEGT. The CDR3 spells CASIKQGSDSPLHF. DNA of the CDR3: TGTGCCAGCATTAAACAGGGTAGTGATTCACCCCTCCACTTT.

The gene calls are TRBV7-2 and TRBJ2-2, with 9 positions matching TRBD1. The J segment lost 2 bases and the V segment lost 5 bases, leaving 9 bases of the junction unmatched. The CDR3 has 17 residues. Germline V CDR1 and CDR2: SGHTA, FQGNSA. CDR3 region: CASSHPTGGANTGELFF. The CDR3 coding sequence is TGTGCCAGCAGCCACCCTACAGGGGGCGCTAACACCGGGGAGCTGTTTTTT.

The CDR3 region has the DNA TGTGCCAGCAGTCTCGGCCGGACAGTGGGCACTGAAGCTTTCTTT. Residues: CASSLGRTVGTEAFF. The rearrangement joins TRBV6-5 to TRBJ1-1; D is possibly TRBD1 (6 bases). This CDR3 has 15 amino acids. The germline V gene has CDR1 MNHEY and CDR2 SVGAGI. Trimming removed 5 bases at V and 4 bases at J, with 17 bases between.

This clone was detected once. This sequence joins TRBV7-2 and TRBJ2-1, with a weak D call TRBD1 (6 bases). Trimming left V 3 bases short and J 5 bases short, with 14 bases between. The CDR3 totals 15 residues. Germline V CDR1 and CDR2: SGHTA, FQGNSA. The chain's CDR3 is CASSFRGTTDNEQFF. The CDR3 region has the DNA TGTGCCAGCAGCTTCCGAGGGACAACAGACAATGAGCAGTTCTTC.

The rearrangement uses TRBV5-5 and TRBJ1-5; no firm D call. Germline CDR1 SGHKS, CDR2 YYEKEE (reference sequence). The CDR3 consists of 15 residues. With 1 base removed from V and 4 bases from J, the gap between germline ends came to 12 bases. The chain's CDR3 is CASSLYFGENQPQHF. Written as DNA, the CDR3 is TGTGCCAGCAGCTTGTATTTCGGTGAGAATCAGCCCCAGCATTTT. The full variable domain, rest sourced from reference TRBV5-5 and TRBJ1-5, is DAGVTQSPTHLIKTRGQQVTLRCSPISGHKSVSWYQQVLGQGPQFIFQYYEKEERGRGNFPDRFSARQFPNYSSELNVNALLLGDSALYLCASSLYFGENQPQHFGDGTRLSIL.

The chain recombines TRBV29-1 with TRBJ2-7; 10 bases align to TRBD2. The CDR3 has 14 residues. Germline CDR1 and CDR2: SQVTM and ANQGSEA. Trimming removed 2 bases from V and 2 bases from J; junction bases left unmatched: 3. The CDR3 sequence: CSVETSGVTYEQYF. The DNA of the CDR3 is TGCAGCGTTGAAACTAGCGGGGTAACCTACGAGCAGTACTTC.

This clone turned up a few times. The chain has TRBV5-6 and TRBJ2-5; 9 bases match TRBD1. The CDR3 covers 15 residues. J lost 5 bases, V lost 0 bases, and 5 bases had no gene match. Germline V gene data show CDR1 as SGHDT and CDR2 as YYEEEE. CDR3 region: CASSLDTGGSETQYF. The CDR3 nucleotides are TGTGCCAGCAGCTTGGATACAGGGGGCAGCGAGACCCAGTACTTC. The full variable domain, with the rest looked up from reference TRBV5-6 and TRBJ2-5, is DAGVTQSPTHLIKTRGQQVTLRCSPKSGHDTVSWYQQALGQGPQFIFQYYEEEERQRGNFPDRFSGHQFPNYSSELNVNALLLGDSALYLCASSLDTGGSETQYFGPGTRLLVL.

This clone appeared a few times. The same CDR3 can be traced to other DNA sequences in this sample. DNA for the CDR3: TGTGCCAGCAGCTCGGGAACGGGACTAGCAACGTACGAGCAGTACTTC. Translation gives CASSSGTGLATYEQYF. V usage is TRBV5-4 and J usage is TRBJ2-7; 9 bases are shared with TRBD2. The germline V gene has CDR1 SGHNT and CDR2 YYREEE (reference sequence). Trimming took 3 bases from V and 4 from J; bases not matched to a gene: 11. This CDR3 is 16 amino acids long.

The V call is TRBV28, the J call TRBJ2-1; 8 positions agree with TRBD2. Germline V gene lookup returns CDR1 MDHEN and CDR2 SYDVKM. V lost 4 bases, J lost 10 bases, and 12 bases stayed unmatched. The CDR3 length is 15 residues. CDR3 coding DNA: TGTGCCAGCAGTTCCCTGAAGGGACTAGGCAGCGAGCAGTTCTTC. Its translation is CASSSLKGLGSEQFF.

This clone was seen more than once but under ten times. This chain links TRBV9 with TRBJ1-4; D is possibly TRBD1 (6 bases). The CDR3 has 15 amino acids. V lost 3 bases to trimming and J lost 5 bases, with 14 bases between them. Germline loops: CDR1 SGDLS, CDR2 YYNGEE. The CDR3 sequence: CASSGGAGVNEKLFF. Written as DNA, the CDR3 is TGTGCCAGCAGCGGTGGGGCAGGGGTCAATGAAAAACTGTTTTTT.

This sequence joins TRBV27 and TRBJ1-6, with D maybe TRBD1 (6 bases). CDR1 MNHEY and CDR2 SMNVEV come from the germline V gene (reference sequence). This CDR3 comprises 15 residues. The germline V and J ends were trimmed by 3 bases and 7 bases, with 13 bases remaining between them. CDR3 in DNA: TGTGCCAGCAGTTTCGGCACAGGGAGAAATTCACCCCTCCACTTT. Translated: CASSFGTGRNSPLHF.

The J gene is TRBJ2-3, the V gene TRBV6-6; 9 bases agree with TRBD2. The J segment lost 2 bases and the V segment lost 4 bases, leaving 7 bases of the junction unmatched. Per the germline V gene, CDR1 is MNHNY and CDR2 is SVGAGI (reference sequence). The CDR3 loop spans 16 amino acids. The CDR3 here is CASSLAGEWITDTQYF. The CDR3 DNA sequence: TGTGCCAGCAGTTTAGCGGGAGAATGGATCACAGATACGCAGTATTTT.

The chain has TRBV27 and TRBJ1-3; no clear D gene. Per germline, CDR1 MNHEY and CDR2 SMNVEV (reference sequence). CDR3 length: 15 residues. Trimming left V 8 bases short and J 2 bases short, with 16 bases between. The CDR3 here is CASSLRPTPGNTIYF. The CDR3 DNA reads TGTGCCAGCTCTTTGAGGCCCACGCCTGGAAACACCATATATTTT.

The chain employs TRBV6-1 and TRBJ2-1, with D perhaps matching TRBD2 (5 bases). In germline, CDR1 is MNHNS, CDR2 SASEGT. Trimming removed 1 base at V and 0 bases at J, with 7 bases between. This CDR3 contains 15 residues. CDR3 nucleotide sequence: TGTGCCAGCAGTGAAGGGAGGAGCTCCTACAATGAGCAGTTCTTC. Its protein is CASSEGRSSYNEQFF.

The CDR3 is CASSQGGSSYNSPLHF. In nucleotides, the CDR3 is TGCGCCAGCAGCCAGGGGGGTAGCTCCTATAATTCACCCCTCCACTTT. The chain uses TRBV4-3 and TRBJ1-6; possibly TRBD1 for D (5 bases). Trimming took off 3 bases at V and 0 bases at J, with 9 bases between the two ends. In germline, CDR1 is LGHNA, CDR2 YSLEER. The CDR3 is 16 amino acids.

The gene calls are TRBV5-4 and TRBJ1-2; D is perhaps TRBD1 (5 bases). Trimming cost V 0 bases and J 4 bases, with 10 bases left between them. The germline gives CDR1 SGHNT, CDR2 YYREEE (reference sequence). This CDR3 spans 14 amino acids. CDR3 sequence (DNA): TGTGCCAGCAGCTTGGAAGGGGTTGTCTATGGCTACACCTTC. Its translation is CASSLEGVVYGYTF.

This clone was seen just once. The V gene is TRBV15, the J gene TRBJ1-2, with D perhaps matching TRBD1 (5 bases). This CDR3 comprises 13 residues. Germline CDR1 reads LNHNV; CDR2 reads YYDKDF (reference sequence). V lost 6 bases and J lost 5, with 13 bases in between. The CDR3 loop is CATRDTESYGYTF. The CDR3 DNA reads TGTGCCACCAGGGACACAGAATCGTATGGCTACACCTTC.

This chain joins TRBV6-6 and TRBJ2-7; weak D call: TRBD1 (7 bases). Germline V lookup: CDR1 MNHNY, CDR2 SVGAGI (reference sequence). With 0 bases removed from V and 3 bases from J, the gap between germline ends came to 15 bases. This CDR3 comprises 16 residues. This chain's CDR3 is CASSYSSGGYGYEQYF. The CDR3 DNA sequence: TGTGCCAGCAGTTACTCGTCAGGGGGGTATGGCTACGAGCAGTACTTC.

The chain recombines TRBV11-2 with TRBJ2-1; 8 nucleotides agree with TRBD2. The CDR3 is made up of 15 amino acids. Germline CDR1 is SGHAT and CDR2 is FQNNGV. J was trimmed by 6 bases and V by 2 bases; bases with no gene match: 6. The CDR3 spells CASSLSGLEGNEQFF. The CDR3 bases are TGTGCCAGCAGCTTATCGGGACTAGAGGGCAATGAGCAGTTCTTC.

V and J are TRBV6-1 and TRBJ2-7, with 9 bases that match TRBD1. V was pared by 8 bases and J by 2 bases, with 7 bases of the junction left unmatched. The CDR3 consists of 14 residues. Looked up from germline, CDR1 is MNHNS and CDR2 is SASEGT. In DNA form, the CDR3 reads TGTGCCAGCGGAAAGACAGGGGGACCCTACGAGCAGTACTTC. It codes for CASGKTGGPYEQYF.

The chain's CDR3 is CASSSRTGYQETQYF. CDR3 DNA sequence: TGTGCCAGCAGTTCCCGGACAGGTTACCAAGAGACCCAGTACTTC. This rearrangement joins TRBV28 to TRBJ2-5, with TRBD1 identical over 7 bases. CDR1 and CDR2 from the germline V gene are MDHEN and SYDVKM. This CDR3 has 15 residues. V shed 4 bases, J shed 0 bases, and the junction held 5 bases outside the gene matches. Full variable domain (missing parts from reference TRBV28 and TRBJ2-5): DVKVTQSSRYLVKRTGEKVFLECVQDMDHENMFWYRQDPGLGLRLIYFSYDVKMKEKGDIPEGYSVSREKKERFSLILESASTNQTSMYLCASSSRTGYQETQYFGPGTRLLVL.

The chain has TRBV5-5 and TRBJ2-7, with 7 bases lining up with TRBD1. This CDR3 comprises 15 residues. Germline V gene lookup returns CDR1 SGHKS and CDR2 YYEKEE (reference sequence). Trimming took 3 bases from V and 3 from J; bases not matched to a gene: 9. The CDR3 nucleotides are TGTGCCAGCAGCTGGGGGACAGAACATTACTACGAGCAGTACTTC. Its protein product is CASSWGTEHYYEQYF.

This rearrangement joins TRBV7-8 to TRBJ2-2; D possibly corresponds to TRBD2 (6 bases). V dropped 0 bases and J dropped 1 base, with 6 bases sitting between them. CDR1 and CDR2 (germline): SGHVS, FQNEAQ. CDR3 size: 15 residues. CDR3 bases: TGTGCCAGCAGCTTAGCGGGGGGGAACACCGGGGAGCTGTTTTTT. Its translation: CASSLAGGNTGELFF.

The chain carries TRBV6-5 and TRBJ2-7, with TRBD1 matching 8 bases. Trimming at V came to 5 bases and at J to 7 bases, leaving 13 bases not matched to a gene. The germline CDR1 and CDR2 sequences are MNHEY and SVGAGI. There are 15 residues in the CDR3. The CDR3 DNA is TGTGCCAGCAGTCCCTGGACAGGGATGGTGGGGGAGCAGTACTTC. The encoded protein is CASSPWTGMVGEQYF.